The 20 T cell receptor beta chains presented below share a single source sample, sequenced in a study of blood T cells in healthy people across ages. Primers used in a second PCR of about 6 to 11 cycles were a sample-barcoded 5' primer and a J-beta primer mix. A single record per CDR3 protein comes from TCRdb applying MiXCR to the 5' RACE reads. Found here are about 1.8 million distinct CDR3 sequences, 40% to 55% of them singletons; the top ten hold less than 2.5%. The sample consisted of blood. Receptor source: a middle-aged woman in good health.

The rearrangement joins TRBV28 to TRBJ2-1; TRBD1 matches at 10 bases. The CDR3 extends over 16 amino acids. From germline, CDR1 is MDHEN and CDR2 SYDVKM. V dropped 6 bases and J dropped 2; count of bases not matched to a gene: 7. The CDR3 nucleotides read TGTGCCAGCAGCTTCACCGGGACAGGGGCCTACAATGAGCAGTTCTTC. It specifies CASSFTGTGAYNEQFF.

This clonotype came up a few times. This rearrangement joins TRBV11-2 to TRBJ1-2; D is undetermined. This CDR3 spans 13 amino acids. V shed 5 bases and J shed 3 bases, with 10 bases lying between them. Per germline, CDR1 SGHAT and CDR2 FQNNGV. CDR3 in DNA: TGTGCCAGCAGCCCCCGGAGATACTATGGCTACACCTTC. Its protein is CASSPRRYYGYTF.

In this sample, this clonotype turned up a few times. One end of the junction varies from germline; a read error may be responsible. The chain has TRBV20-1 and TRBJ2-5; D call uncertain. This CDR3 region has 12 residues. The germline CDR1 and CDR2 sequences are DFQATT and SNEGSKA (reference sequence). In DNA form, the CDR3 reads TGCAGTGCTAGCCTGACCCCAGAGGCCCAGTACTTC. It is translated as CSASLTPEAQYF.

J is TRBJ2-1 and V is TRBV6-5, with 9 positions matching TRBD1. Germline V CDR1 and CDR2: MNHEY, SVGAGI. V shed 6 bases, J shed 4 bases, and the junction held 7 bases outside the gene matches. This CDR3 has 15 residues. The CDR3 DNA reads TGTGCCAGCAGGACGGACAGGGGCGAGTACAATGAGCAGTTCTTC. Amino acids: CASRTDRGEYNEQFF.

Many counts were recorded for this clonotype. The V and J genes are TRBV24-1 and TRBJ2-1; TRBD2 agrees at 9 bases. The V gene's germline CDR1 is KGHDR and CDR2 SFDVKD. This CDR3 has 17 residues. The junction had 7 bases not matched to a gene; V was cut back by 5 bases and J by 0 bases. The CDR3 reads CATSAHSGGYSYNEQFF. The CDR3 coding sequence is TGTGCCACCAGTGCTCATAGCGGGGGTTACTCCTACAATGAGCAGTTCTTC.

The CDR3 DNA reads as TGCGCCAGCAAGAAAGGACAGGGGGTGAGACGTGAAAAACTGTTTTTT. Translated: CASKKGQGVRREKLFF. The V gene is TRBV5-1, the J gene TRBJ1-4; 10 bases fit TRBD1. Germline V gene lookup returns CDR1 SGHRS and CDR2 YFSETQ. Unmatched junction bases numbered 12, after V lost 6 bases and J lost 7 bases. The CDR3 is 16 amino acids.

A note on this clonotype: The junction departs from germline at one end; a sequencing error may be responsible. The V and J genes are TRBV11-2 and TRBJ2-7; no definite D call. The CDR3 spans 13 residues. The germline CDR1 and CDR2 sequences are SGHAT and FQNNGV. CDR3 region: CASSLVVVDERYF. CDR3 coding DNA: TGTGCCAGCAGCTTAGTCGTAGTGGACGAGCGGTACTTC.

This chain joins TRBV29-1 and TRBJ2-1; D possibly corresponds to TRBD2 (6 bases). Trimming removed 4 bases at V and 2 bases at J, with 12 bases between. Looked up from germline, CDR1 is SQVTM and CDR2 is ANQGSEA. The CDR3 extends over 14 amino acids. CDR3 in amino acids: CSVGDPGAYNEQFF. For the CDR3, the DNA is TGCAGCGTTGGGGATCCGGGGGCCTACAATGAGCAGTTCTTC.

The chain carries TRBV27 and TRBJ2-5, with 7 bases matching TRBD1. Germline V CDR1 and CDR2: MNHEY, SMNVEV (reference sequence). V trimming: 4 bases; J trimming: 2 bases; junction bases outside the gene matches: 7. This CDR3 has 15 amino acids. The CDR3 protein is CASSYTTQGQETQYF. The DNA of the CDR3 is TGTGCCAGCAGTTACACCACACAGGGGCAAGAGACCCAGTACTTC.

Only a few counts were recorded for this clonotype. The chain uses TRBV11-2 and TRBJ2-1; 8 positions agree with TRBD2. There are 16 residues in the CDR3. V lost 5 bases, J lost 7 bases, and 13 bases stayed unmatched. From germline, CDR1 is SGHAT and CDR2 FQNNGV. CDR3 protein: CASSQFSGEAANEQFF. Here the CDR3 DNA reads TGTGCCAGCAGCCAATTTAGCGGGGAGGCCGCAAATGAGCAGTTCTTC. Variable domain in full (rest from reference TRBV11-2 and TRBJ2-1): EAGVAQSPRYKIIEKRQSVAFWCNPISGHATLYWYQQILGQGPKLLIQFQNNGVVDDSQLPKDRFSAERLKGVDSTLKIQPAKLEDSAVYLCASSQFSGEAANEQFFGPGTRLTVL.

The chain joins TRBV5-1 to TRBJ2-5; tentatively, D is TRBD1 or TRBD2 (5 bases each). Germline values: CDR1 SGHRS, CDR2 YFSETQ. The CDR3 is 14 residues long. Deletions cut 1 base from V and 5 bases from J, with 12 bases between. The CDR3 DNA is TGCGCCAGCAGCTTGCCCGAGGGACGGGAGACCCAGTACTTC. It specifies CASSLPEGRETQYF. The whole variable domain, remainder taken from reference TRBV5-1 and TRBJ2-5, is KAGVTQTPRYLIKTRGQQVTLSCSPISGHRSVSWYQQTPGQGLQFLFEYFSETQRNKGNFPGRFSGRQFSNSRSEMNVSTLELGDSALYLCASSLPEGRETQYFGPGTRLLVL.

This chain joins TRBV7-2 and TRBJ2-7; 9 positions match TRBD2. The CDR3 loop spans 15 amino acids. Looked up from germline, CDR1 is SGHTA and CDR2 is FQGNSA. V shed 3 bases, J shed 2 bases, and the junction held 5 bases outside the gene matches. CDR3 DNA: TGTGCCAGCAGCTTCAGCGGGGGGAGCCCCTACGAGCAGTACTTC. It yields the protein CASSFSGGSPYEQYF. Filled out from reference TRBV7-2 and TRBJ2-7, the complete variable domain reads GAGVSQSPSNKVTEKGKDVELRCDPISGHTALYWYRQSLGQGLEFLIYFQGNSAPDKSGLPSDRFSAERTGGSVSTLTIQRTQQEDSAVYLCASSFSGGSPYEQYFGPGTRLTVT.

The rearrangement uses TRBV20-1 and TRBJ1-6; the D gene is possibly TRBD1 (5 bases). Germline V gives CDR1 DFQATT, CDR2 SNEGSKA (reference sequence). The CDR3 covers 12 residues. V gave up 5 bases and J gave up 10 bases, with 12 bases separating them. CDR3 sequence reads: CSARGAGSPLHF. The CDR3 region has the DNA TGCAGTGCTCGAGGGGCTGGGTCACCCCTCCACTTT.

The chain recombines TRBV9 with TRBJ1-5, with a weak D call TRBD1 (5 bases). CDR3 length: 15 amino acids. The germline V and J ends were trimmed by 3 bases and 5 bases, with 15 bases remaining between them. CDR1 and CDR2 (germline): SGDLS, YYNGEE. The CDR3 protein is CASSADSVSDQPQHF. CDR3 DNA: TGTGCCAGCAGCGCAGACAGCGTTTCGGATCAGCCCCAGCATTTT.

This clonotype came up many times. V usage is TRBV20-1 and J usage is TRBJ2-5; the D gene is possibly TRBD2 (5 bases). CDR1 DFQATT and CDR2 SNEGSKA come from the germline V gene (reference sequence). CDR3 length equals 13 residues. Trimming took 3 bases from V and 2 from J, leaving 10 bases between them. This CDR3 is CSASGVTQETQYF. CDR3 DNA sequence: TGCAGTGCTAGCGGGGTCACACAAGAGACCCAGTACTTC.

The V call is TRBV2, the J call TRBJ1-1, with D hard to call. Germline CDR1 and CDR2: SNHLY and FYNNEI. V lost 4 bases and J lost 12, with 12 bases in between. CDR3 length: 11 residues. The DNA of the CDR3 is TGTGCCAGCAGTGCGGGCCCTGATTCTTTCTTT. The encoded protein is CASSAGPDSFF.

This clonotype was seen more than once but under ten times. The chain employs TRBV2 and TRBJ2-1; 9 bases map to TRBD1. The CDR3 sequence is 13 residues long. Germline trimming cut 6 bases from V and 8 bases from J; bases unmatched to any gene: 5. Germline CDR1 and CDR2: SNHLY and FYNNEI. CDR3 amino acids: CASRGTGSDEQFF. In nucleotides, the CDR3 is TGTGCCAGCAGGGGGACAGGGAGCGATGAGCAGTTCTTC.

This clonotype was picked up a small number of times. DNA for the CDR3: TGTGCCATCAGTGGGGGACAGGGCTGGGGGACAGATACGCAGTATTTT. This codes for CAISGGQGWGTDTQYF. V and J are TRBV10-3 and TRBJ2-3; TRBD1 aligns across 9 bases. CDR3 size: 16 residues. Germline CDR1 ENHRY, CDR2 SYGVKD. Germline trimming cut 4 bases from V and 3 bases from J; bases unmatched to any gene: 8.

The table lists this clonotype with a few counts. V usage is TRBV7-2 and J usage is TRBJ2-3; 8 nucleotides line up with TRBD2. Germline V gene data show CDR1 as SGHTA and CDR2 as FQGNSA. With V trimmed by 4 bases and J by 0 bases, 3 bases remained unmatched. The CDR3 loop spans 15 amino acids. In DNA form, the CDR3 reads TGTGCCAGCAGCTCCGAGCGGGGGAGCACAGATACGCAGTATTTT. It yields the protein CASSSERGSTDTQYF. Looking up the rest from reference TRBV7-2 and TRBJ2-3 gives the full variable domain: GAGVSQSPSNKVTEKGKDVELRCDPISGHTALYWYRQSLGQGLEFLIYFQGNSAPDKSGLPSDRFSAERTGGSVSTLTIQRTQQEDSAVYLCASSSERGSTDTQYFGPGTRLTVL.

The chain uses TRBV6-2 or TRBV6-3 and TRBJ2-1; TRBD2 matches at 8 bases. Germline values: CDR1 MNHEY, CDR2 SVGEGT. The CDR3 length is 15 residues. J was trimmed by 4 bases and V by 8 bases; bases with no gene match: 10. CDR3 sequence (DNA): TGTGCCAGCGCAGGGGCTAGCGGGCCTTACAATGAGCAGTTCTTC. As protein: CASAGASGPYNEQFF.